Following are 28 T cell receptor beta chains from one sample sequenced in a study of OX40 agonist ivuxolimab in advanced cancers. Profiling relied on immunoSEQ multiplex PCR, and the TCRdb table lists in-frame clones only, not all of them. The sample records tens of thousands of clones, roughly 85% being singletons. Material: CD4+ or CD8+ T cells sorted from blood, obtained in a trial of the OX40 agonist ivuxolimab. Source of these receptors: an adult with an advanced solid tumor such as melanoma, head and neck, liver or kidney cancer.

J is TRBJ2-2 and V is TRBV7-6; 10 bases are a match to TRBD2. The V and J ends lost 5 bases and 6 bases, in that order; junction bases with no gene match: 18. CDR3 length: 19 residues. Germline CDR1 and CDR2: SGHVS and FNYEAQ. CDR3 DNA sequence: TGTGCCAGCAGCCAGGGGTGGGGGACTAGCGAGATATATGCCGGGGAGCTGTTTTTT. It is translated as CASSQGWGTSEIYAGELFF. The whole variable domain, filled in from reference TRBV7-6 and TRBJ2-2, reads GAGVSQSPRYKVTKRGQDVALRCDPISGHVSLYWYRQALGQGPEFLTYFNYEAQQDKSGLPNDRFSAERPEGSISTLTIQRTEQRDSAMYRCASSQGWGTSEIYAGELFFGEGSRLTVL.

The chain combines TRBV18 with TRBJ2-7; TRBD2 might be the D (6 bases). Germline V CDR1 and CDR2: KGHSH, LQKENI. The CDR3 is 15 residues long. V shed 2 bases and J shed 1 base, with 12 bases lying between them. The CDR3 region is CASSPSRERSYEQYF. CDR3 nucleotides: TGTGCCAGCTCACCATCCCGGGAGAGATCCTACGAGCAGTACTTC.

The rearrangement uses TRBV7-8 and TRBJ2-7; 8 bases map to TRBD1. CDR1 and CDR2 (germline): SGHVS, FQNEAQ. The length of the CDR3 is 15 residues. V was pared by 5 bases and J by 1 base, with 7 bases of the junction left unmatched. CDR3 DNA sequence: TGTGCCAGCAGCCTCGGGGACAGGAGTTCCTACGAGCAGTACTTC. This translates into CASSLGDRSSYEQYF.

This chain uses TRBV19 with TRBJ1-5; D gene uncertain. The ends were cut back, 8 bases at V and 0 bases at J, with 17 bases in the middle. This CDR3 has 16 amino acids. Germline lookup yields CDR1 LNHDA and CDR2 SQIVND (reference sequence). The CDR3 sequence: CASLVQARVSNQPQHF. In DNA, the CDR3 is TGTGCCAGTTTAGTCCAGGCCCGTGTTAGCAATCAGCCCCAGCATTTT.

The chain is built from TRBV4-1 and TRBJ2-2; TRBD1 matches at 9 bases. V lost 3 bases and J lost 4; bases outside the gene matches: 3. Germline V CDR1 and CDR2: MGHRA, YSYEKL. The CDR3 loop spans 15 amino acids. The CDR3 loop is CASSHETGGTGELFF. DNA of the CDR3: TGCGCCAGCAGCCATGAGACAGGGGGCACCGGGGAGCTGTTTTTT.

The chain employs TRBV9 and TRBJ2-2, with D maybe TRBD2 (6 bases). This CDR3 has 16 amino acids. Germline CDR1 and CDR2: SGDLS and YYNGEE. The V end lost 4 bases, the J end lost 3 bases, and 16 bases lay between the germline ends. The CDR3 loop is CASSTSGGSDTGELFF. The CDR3 region has the DNA TGTGCCAGCAGCACCAGTGGGGGGTCCGACACCGGGGAGCTGTTTTTT. Filled out from reference TRBV9 and TRBJ2-2, the complete variable domain reads DSGVTQTPKHLITATGQRVTLRCSPRSGDLSVYWYQQSLDQGLQFLIQYYNGEERAKGNILERFSAQQFPDLHSELNLSSLELGDSALYFCASSTSGGSDTGELFFGEGSRLTVL.

The gene calls are TRBV14 and TRBJ1-1, with D hard to call. The CDR3 consists of 18 residues. Germline V CDR1 and CDR2: SGHDN, FVKESK. V lost 4 bases and J 3 bases, leaving 24 bases between the germline ends. CDR3 loop: CASSRFATPAWGDTEAFF. Here the CDR3 DNA reads TGTGCCAGCAGCCGATTCGCGACCCCAGCCTGGGGAGACACTGAAGCTTTCTTT. Complete variable domain (other parts from reference TRBV14 and TRBJ1-1): EAGVTQFPSHSVIEKGQTVTLRCDPISGHDNLYWYRRVMGKEIKFLLHFVKESKQDESGMPNNRFLAERTGGTYSTLKVQPAELEDSGVYFCASSRFATPAWGDTEAFFGQGTRLTVV.

In DNA form, the CDR3 reads TGTGCCACCGGAAGGGGCCGGGAGACCCAGTACTTC. Translated: CATGRGRETQYF. The chain links TRBV2 to TRBJ2-5; D may be TRBD1 (5 bases). V was cut by 10 bases and J by 5 bases, with 14 bases left in between. The CDR3 has 12 residues. Per germline, CDR1 SNHLY and CDR2 FYNNEI. Based on the CDR3 plus reference TRBV2 and TRBJ2-5, the full variable domain is EPEVTQTPSHQVTQMGQEVILRCVPISNHLYFYWYRQILGQKVEFLVSFYNNEISEKSEIFDDQFSVERPDGSNFTLKIRSTKLEDSAMYFCATGRGRETQYFGPGTRLLVL.

This sequence joins TRBV29-1 and TRBJ1-4, with no clear D. Germline lookup yields CDR1 SQVTM and CDR2 ANQGSEA. V was pared by 5 bases and J by 9 bases, with 16 bases between. This CDR3 comprises 13 residues. The CDR3 DNA follows: TGCAGCGTTTATAGGAGCGGCGGACAAAAACTGTTTTTT. As protein: CSVYRSGGQKLFF. The full variable domain, completed using reference TRBV29-1 and TRBJ1-4, is SAVISQKPSRDICQRGTSLTIQCQVDSQVTMMFWYRQQPGQSLTLIATANQGSEATYESGFVIDKFPISRPNLTFSTLTVSNMSPEDSSIYLCSVYRSGGQKLFFGSGTQLSVL.

The genes are TRBV15 and TRBJ2-7, with TRBD1 identical over 8 bases. V shed 0 bases, J shed 1 base, and the junction held 2 bases outside the gene matches. CDR1 and CDR2 (germline): LNHNV, YYDKDF (reference sequence). The length of the CDR3 is 15 residues. CDR3 nucleotide sequence: TGTGCCACCAGCAGAGATCAGGGGGCTTCCTACGAGCAGTACTTC. Translated, it gives CATSRDQGASYEQYF. Looking up the rest from reference TRBV15 and TRBJ2-7 gives the full variable domain: DAMVIQNPRYQVTQFGKPVTLSCSQTLNHNVMYWYQQKSSQAPKLLFHYYDKDFNNEADTPDNFQSRRPNTSFCFLDIRSPGLGDTAMYLCATSRDQGASYEQYFGPGTRLTVT.

This clone was recorded only once. This sequence joins TRBV11-2 and TRBJ2-1; D gene ambiguous. Germline V gene data show CDR1 as SGHAT and CDR2 as FQNNGV. V was cut by 2 bases and J by 1 base, with 9 bases left in between. The length of the CDR3 is 15 residues. The CDR3 here is CASSLSSPSYNEQFF. CDR3 nucleotide sequence: TGTGCCAGCAGCTTATCGAGCCCTTCCTACAATGAGCAGTTCTTC.

The chain combines TRBV19 with TRBJ2-7, with TRBD2 identical over 13 bases. Trimming cost V 4 bases and J 0 bases; bases outside gene matches: 9. CDR3 length equals 18 residues. Per germline, CDR1 LNHDA and CDR2 SQIVND (reference sequence). CDR3 residues: CASSTSGTSGTRSYEQYF. CDR3 in DNA: TGTGCCAGTAGTACCTCCGGGACTAGCGGGACACGCTCCTACGAGCAGTACTTC.

CDR3 region: CSVVKDGYTF. CDR3 DNA: TGCAGCGTTGTGAAGGATGGCTACACCTTC. V gene TRBV29-1 combines with J gene TRBJ1-2, with D unresolved. V was shortened by 4 bases and J by 6 bases, with 6 bases between the two germline ends. CDR1 SQVTM and CDR2 ANQGSEA come from the germline V gene. This CDR3 region has 10 residues.

The chain links TRBV5-8 to TRBJ2-3; D is uncertain. CDR3 length equals 14 residues. V was trimmed by 4 bases and J by 2 bases, leaving 11 bases between them. The germline V gene encodes CDR1 SGHTS and CDR2 YDEGEE. CDR3: CASSLPGNTDTQYF. CDR3 sequence (DNA): TGTGCCAGCAGCCTTCCGGGCAACACAGATACGCAGTATTTT.

CDR3 in amino acids: CAARTGASSYEQYF. In DNA, the CDR3 is TGTGCCGCGAGGACAGGGGCCTCTAGCTACGAGCAGTACTTC. The V call is TRBV6-5, the J call TRBJ2-7; 9 bases agree with TRBD1. V shed 11 bases and J 3 bases; nucleotides not matched to a gene: 11. This CDR3 has 14 amino acids. Germline V CDR1 and CDR2: MNHEY, SVGAGI.

The V gene is TRBV25-1, the J gene TRBJ2-5, with TRBD1 as a possible D gene (5 bases). This CDR3 region has 15 residues. The V end lost 7 bases, the J end lost 3 bases, and 18 bases lay between the germline ends. The germline V gene has CDR1 MGHDK and CDR2 SYGVNS. The CDR3, as DNA: TGTGCCAGCAACCCATCAGGGCTCCCGAAAGAGACCCAGTACTTC. This translates into CASNPSGLPKETQYF.

This chain links TRBV6-1 with TRBJ2-4, with D uncertain. V lost 4 bases and J lost 7, with 5 bases in between. The germline CDR1 and CDR2 sequences are MNHNS and SASEGT. CDR3 size: 11 residues. The CDR3 reads CASSGHNIQYF. Written as DNA, the CDR3 is TGTGCCAGCAGTGGGCACAACATTCAGTACTTC.

This chain connects TRBV18 to TRBJ2-1; 10 bases match TRBD1. This CDR3 is built from 14 residues. Losses at the gene ends were 5 bases for V and 6 bases for J; bases not matched to a gene: 4. Germline assignment: CDR1 KGHSH and CDR2 LQKENI. The DNA of the CDR3 is TGTGCCAGCTCAGGACAGGGGGGCTCCAATGAGCAGTTCTTC. As protein: CASSGQGGSNEQFF.

V gene TRBV10-3 combines with J gene TRBJ2-3; 9 nucleotides align to TRBD2. V shed 4 bases and J 10 bases; nucleotides not matched to a gene: 9. The CDR3 is 14 amino acids. The germline CDR1 and CDR2 sequences are ENHRY and SYGVKD. The CDR3 sequence is CAISAGRTSEAQYF. The CDR3 region has the DNA TGTGCCATCAGTGCCGGTAGGACTAGCGAGGCGCAGTATTTT.

This rearrangement joins TRBV29-1 to TRBJ2-7; 10 bases map to TRBD2. Germline CDR1 reads SQVTM; CDR2 reads ANQGSEA. After removal of 3 bases from V and 6 bases from J, the junction contained 8 bases not matched to a gene. CDR3 length: 14 residues. CDR3: CSVEFLAGVGEQYF. DNA of the CDR3: TGCAGCGTTGAGTTCCTAGCGGGAGTGGGCGAGCAGTACTTC.

The V gene is TRBV27, the J gene TRBJ2-6; D not resolved. CDR3 length: 16 residues. Germline CDR1 reads MNHEY; CDR2 reads SMNVEV (reference sequence). The V end lost 10 bases, the J end lost 0 bases, and 16 bases lay between the germline ends. CDR3 sequence: CATATDPNSGANVLTF. The CDR3 DNA reads as TGTGCCACCGCGACCGACCCAAACTCTGGGGCCAACGTCCTGACTTTC.

The chain couples TRBV6-6 to TRBJ1-2; D may be TRBD1 (5 bases). V lost 6 bases and J lost 7, with 15 bases in between. This CDR3 comprises 13 residues. From germline, CDR1 is MNHNY and CDR2 SVGAGI (reference sequence). The CDR3 protein is CASRRDDSGGYTF. The CDR3 nucleotides read TGTGCCAGCAGAAGGGACGACTCGGGTGGCTACACCTTC.

Written as DNA, the CDR3 is TGTGCCAGCAGCGTAGCCGGGATGGGTGAAAAACTGTTTTTT. The encoded protein is CASSVAGMGEKLFF. The genes are TRBV9 and TRBJ1-4; no reliable D call. Germline V gives CDR1 SGDLS, CDR2 YYNGEE. CDR3 length: 14 amino acids. Trimming removed 0 bases at V and 7 bases at J, with 10 bases between.

This chain uses TRBV18 with TRBJ2-5; no clear D. CDR3 size: 14 residues. The ends were cut back, 0 bases at V and 2 bases at J, with 7 bases in the middle. In germline, CDR1 is KGHSH, CDR2 LQKENI. CDR3 sequence reads: CASSPPWVQETQYF. The CDR3 nucleotides are TGTGCCAGCTCACCACCCTGGGTTCAAGAGACCCAGTACTTC. The full variable domain, its missing parts supplied by reference TRBV18 and TRBJ2-5, is NAGVMQNPRHLVRRRGQEARLRCSPMKGHSHVYWYRQLPEEGLKFMVYLQKENIIDESGMPKERFSAEFPKEGPSILRIQQVVRGDSAAYFCASSPPWVQETQYFGPGTRLLVL.

This clone occurred once. The J gene is TRBJ1-4, the V gene TRBV15; maybe TRBD1 (6 bases). V was clipped by 1 base and J by 8 bases, with 17 bases between them. CDR3 length: 16 residues. Germline V CDR1 and CDR2: LNHNV, YYDKDF (reference sequence). The CDR3 nucleotides are TGTGCCACCAGCAGAGGTTGGGCGGGGGGCCGGGAAAAACTGTTTTTT. This translates into CATSRGWAGGREKLFF.

The chain uses TRBV30 and TRBJ2-3; 9 bases agree with TRBD2. The CDR3 is made up of 14 amino acids. From germline, CDR1 is GTSNPN and CDR2 SVGIG (reference sequence). Trimming at V came to 3 bases and at J to 4 bases, leaving 5 bases not matched to a gene. The CDR3 sequence is CAWSVAGAADTQYF. The CDR3 DNA is TGTGCCTGGAGCGTAGCGGGGGCGGCAGATACGCAGTATTTT. Combining the CDR3 with reference TRBV30 and TRBJ2-3 gives the whole variable domain SQTIHQWPATLVQPVGSPLSLECTVEGTSNPNLYWYRQAAGRGLQLLFYSVGIGQISSEVPQNLSASRPQDRQFILSSKKLLLSDSGFYLCAWSVAGAADTQYFGPGTRLTVL.

The rearrangement joins TRBV15 to TRBJ2-1; 9 bases agree with TRBD2. This CDR3 comprises 13 residues. Germline V lookup: CDR1 LNHNV, CDR2 YYDKDF (reference sequence). The J segment lost 9 bases and the V segment lost 4 bases, leaving 4 bases of the junction unmatched. DNA for the CDR3: TGTGCCACCAGCATGCTAGCGGGATCTGAGCAGTTCTTC. This sequence encodes CATSMLAGSEQFF.

This chain uses TRBV29-1 with TRBJ2-1; the D is unclear. The germline V gene encodes CDR1 SQVTM and CDR2 ANQGSEA. The CDR3 totals 10 residues. Trimming removed 5 bases from V and 4 bases from J, with 3 bases in between. The CDR3 sequence: CSVKYNEQFF. CDR3 DNA sequence: TGCAGCGTTAAGTACAATGAGCAGTTCTTC.